What follows describes a single TCR beta chain. Its antigen is undetermined. This sample was taken from a study of blood T cells in healthy people across ages. The study, taken as a whole, reports: Age showed a roughly linear inverse relationship with TCR beta diversity per million T cells. Bulk PBMC profiling left naive and antigen-experienced comparisons inconclusive.

The CDR3 runs to 15 residues. In germline, CDR1 is MDHEN, CDR2 SYDVKM. Trimming removed 6 bases at V and 5 bases at J, with 14 bases between. Using a J-beta primer mix together with a sample-barcoded 5' primer, a second PCR was run for roughly 7 to 12 cycles. Sequencing recovered at least 2.5 million CDR3-containing paired-end reads from each sample. TCRdb analysed the 5' RACE reads with MiXCR anew, one entry per CDR3 protein. The sample lists about 770,000 distinct CDR3 sequences; more than 40% were seen once. The rearrangement uses TRBV28 and TRBJ1-6, with D possibly TRBD1 on 5 matching bases. This TCR derives from a man aged 60-69 years in good health. Sequencing was performed on blood. The CDR3 region is CASSLTGRHNSPLHF. DNA of the CDR3: TGTGCCAGCAGCTTAACGGGACGGCATAATTCACCCCTCCACTTT.